This is a list of T cell receptor beta chains from one sample in a study of cytomegalovirus exposure and HLA in healthy donors. TCRdb's copy holds only in-frame clones and misses some; the assay was immunoSEQ multiplex PCR. The table includes a few hundred thousand clones, 65% to 90% detected once. Source material: PBMCs. These receptor sequences come from a woman younger than 35 in good health and CMV-seronegative. Both conserved end residues are part of each CDR3. Each record gives: D gene, clone size, J gene, V gene, CDR3 DNA, CDR3 protein. The D gene is left open where the match is weak. Expanded clones get a size class; other rows say once, few or many, or leave the size out.

D: NA
size: NA
J: TRBJ1-1
V: TRBV5-6
DNA: TGTGCCAGCACTAGGAACACTGAAGCTTTCTTT
CDR3: CASTRNTEAFF

D: NA
size: NA
J: TRBJ2-7
V: TRBV27
DNA: TGTGCCAGCAGTTCCCCCAGGGTATCCTACGAGCAGTACTTC
CDR3: CASSSPRVSYEQYF

D: TRBD1
size: NA
J: TRBJ2-5
V: TRBV19
DNA: TGTGCCAGTAGCCTGACAGGGGGCGATGGGGAGACCCAGTACTTC
CDR3: CASSLTGGDGETQYF

D: TRBD1
size: NA
J: TRBJ2-7
V: TRBV7-9
DNA: TGTGCCAGCAGCTTACGGGGACAGGGGGCTAGGGACGAGCAGTACTTC
CDR3: CASSLRGQGARDEQYF

D: TRBD1
size: NA
J: TRBJ1-6
V: TRBV5-5
DNA: TGTGCCAGCAGCTCGTGGACAGGGTCACCTAATTCACCCCTCCACTTT
CDR3: CASSSWTGSPNSPLHF

D: NA
size: NA
J: TRBJ2-7
V: TRBV6-5
DNA: TGTGCCAGCAAGAGGCACTCGACCGCCTACGAGCAGTACTTC
CDR3: CASKRHSTAYEQYF

D: TRBD2
size: NA
J: TRBJ2-7
V: TRBV9
DNA: TGTGCCAGCAGCTCCGGGACTAGCGGGGGGAGCTCCTACGAGCAGTACTTC
CDR3: CASSSGTSGGSSYEQYF

D: NA
size: NA
J: TRBJ1-4
V: TRBV5-1
DNA: TGCGCCAGCAGCTTGGGTGGGCGCCTTAATGAAAAACTGTTTTTT
CDR3: CASSLGGRLNEKLFF

D: TRBD1
size: NA
J: TRBJ2-7
V: TRBV2
DNA: TGTGCCGGCCGGACAGGGGGCTACGAGCAGTACTTC
CDR3: CAGRTGGYEQYF

D: TRBD1
size: NA
J: TRBJ2-3
V: TRBV15
DNA: TGTGCCACCAGCACCTCAGGAGGACAGGGTACAGATACGCAGTATTTT
CDR3: CATSTSGGQGTDTQYF

D: NA
size: NA
J: TRBJ1-2
V: TRBV5-4
DNA: TGTGCCAGCAGCTCGGCAGGGGCTTTGGATGGCTACACCTTC
CDR3: CASSSAGALDGYTF

D: TRBD2
size: NA
J: TRBJ2-7
V: TRBV5-1
DNA: TGCGCCAGCAGCTCCGGACTAGTAGCCTACGAGCAGTACTTC
CDR3: CASSSGLVAYEQYF

D: NA
size: NA
J: TRBJ1-2
V: TRBV4-1
DNA: TGCGCCAGCAGCCAAGTCACCCAGGGGTTAGCTAACTATGGCTACACCTTC
CDR3: CASSQVTQGLANYGYTF

D: NA
size: NA
J: TRBJ2-7
V: TRBV4-3
DNA: TGCGCCAGCAGCCAAGCCCGGGAATTCTACGAGCAGTACTTC
CDR3: CASSQAREFYEQYF

D: TRBD2
size: NA
J: TRBJ2-1
V: TRBV14
DNA: TGTGCCAGCAACCGCATAGCGGGAGGGCGCAATGAGCAGTTCTTC
CDR3: CASNRIAGGRNEQFF

D: TRBD1
size: NA
J: TRBJ1-1
V: TRBV9
DNA: TGTGCCAGCAGCGTGGGACAGGGGCTAGTCTCTGGCACTGAAGCTTTCTTT
CDR3: CASSVGQGLVSGTEAFF

D: NA
size: NA
J: TRBJ1-1
V: TRBV29-1
DNA: TGCAGCGGGGGAATGACAGGTCGAGGGGACACTGAAGCTTTCTTT
CDR3: CSGGMTGRGDTEAFF

D: TRBD2
size: once
J: TRBJ2-1
V: TRBV27
DNA: TGTGCCAGCAGTTTAGTCGGGACTAGCGGATCCAATGAGCAGTTCTTC
CDR3: CASSLVGTSGSNEQFF

D: TRBD2
size: NA
J: TRBJ2-3
V: TRBV4-2
DNA: TGTGCCAGCAGCCAAGCCCCCGACACGTGGACTAGCGGGAGTGGTGGGCCAGATACGCAGTATTTT
CDR3: CASSQAPDTWTSGSGGPDTQYF

D: TRBD1
size: NA
J: TRBJ1-1
V: TRBV6-1
DNA: TGTGCCAGCAGTGGACGGGACAGCTATGAAGCTTTCTTT
CDR3: CASSGRDSYEAFF

D: NA
size: NA
J: TRBJ2-7
V: TRBV19
DNA: TGTGCCAGTAGTATATATACAGGTCTGTCCTACGAGCAGTACTTC
CDR3: CASSIYTGLSYEQYF

D: TRBD1
size: few
J: TRBJ1-6
V: TRBV30
DNA: TGTGCCTGGAGGGGACAGTATAATTCACCCCTCCACTTT
CDR3: CAWRGQYNSPLHF

D: TRBD1
size: NA
J: TRBJ2-7
V: TRBV5-1
DNA: TGCGCCAGCAGTGAACAGGGGTCCCTCAACTACGAGCAGTACTTC
CDR3: CASSEQGSLNYEQYF

D: NA
size: NA
J: TRBJ2-1
V: TRBV21-1
DNA: TGTGCCAGCAGCAAAATGGGGACTAGCGGGAGGACTAATTACAATGAGCAGTTCTTC
CDR3: CASSKMGTSGRTNYNEQFF

D: TRBD1
size: NA
J: TRBJ1-2
V: TRBV30
DNA: TGTGCCTGGAGTGTTTCCGGGACAGGGAACGACTACACCTTC
CDR3: CAWSVSGTGNDYTF

D: TRBD1
size: once
J: TRBJ1-5
V: TRBV19
DNA: TGTGCCAGTAGTAAAGGGGGGGACAGGGCCTTCCTGGGCAATCAGCCCCAGCATTTT
CDR3: CASSKGGDRAFLGNQPQHF

D: TRBD1
size: NA
J: TRBJ2-1
V: TRBV19
DNA: TGTGCCAGTAGTATTGACAGGGCTCGCAATGAGCAGTTCTTC
CDR3: CASSIDRARNEQFF

D: TRBD1
size: few
J: TRBJ1-3
V: TRBV5-1
DNA: TGCGCCAGCAGCCTAAGGACAGGCGGCTCTGGAAACACCATATATTTT
CDR3: CASSLRTGGSGNTIYF

D: TRBD2
size: NA
J: TRBJ2-1
V: TRBV4-1
DNA: TGCGCCAGCAGCCAACTACGGGCGCGGGAGGATGGGGATGAGCAGTTCTTC
CDR3: CASSQLRAREDGDEQFF

D: NA
size: NA
J: TRBJ1-6
V: TRBV5-1
DNA: TGCGCCAGCAGCTTCACACCATATAATTCACCCCTCCACTTT
CDR3: CASSFTPYNSPLHF

D: TRBD1
size: NA
J: TRBJ2-3
V: TRBV9
DNA: TGTGCCAGCAGCGGAACCAGGGGGAGCACAGATACGCAGTATTTT
CDR3: CASSGTRGSTDTQYF

D: NA
size: NA
J: TRBJ1-1
V: TRBV19
DNA: TGTGCCAGTAGTTGGCAGAACACTGAAGCTTTCTTT
CDR3: CASSWQNTEAFF

D: TRBD1
size: NA
J: TRBJ1-2
V: TRBV11-3
DNA: TGTGCCAGCAGCCGATTGGGACAGGGCTATGGCTACACCTTC
CDR3: CASSRLGQGYGYTF

D: NA
size: NA
J: TRBJ1-3
V: TRBV7-2
DNA: TGTGCCAGCAGCTTCGAGCGGGGGAGGGGAAACACCATATATTTT
CDR3: CASSFERGRGNTIYF

D: TRBD1
size: NA
J: TRBJ1-2
V: TRBV14
DNA: TGTGCCAGCAGCCAAGACTCCTGGGACAGGAAATACTATGGCTACACCTTC
CDR3: CASSQDSWDRKYYGYTF

D: TRBD1
size: NA
J: TRBJ2-5
V: TRBV6-5
DNA: TGTGCCAGCAGTTCCGACCCTAGGACAGGGGTGGAGACCCAGTACTTC
CDR3: CASSSDPRTGVETQYF

D: NA
size: once
J: TRBJ1-1
V: TRBV27
DNA: TGTGCCAGCAGTTTACGTGTTACAGCTGAAGCTTTCTTT
CDR3: CASSLRVTAEAFF

D: NA
size: NA
J: TRBJ1-1
V: TRBV10-2
DNA: TGCGCCAGCAGTGAGCCCAGGTTAGGCACTGAAGCTTTCTTT
CDR3: CASSEPRLGTEAFF

D: TRBD1
size: NA
J: TRBJ1-4
V: TRBV4-3
DNA: TGCGCCAGCAGTCCTTTCCTACCAGGGGGAGGAAAACTGTTTTTT
CDR3: CASSPFLPGGGKLFF

D: TRBD1
size: NA
J: TRBJ1-5
V: TRBV18
DNA: TGTGCCAGCTCACTGGGACAGTGGCAGCCCCAGCATTTT
CDR3: CASSLGQWQPQHF

D: TRBD1
size: NA
J: TRBJ1-5
V: TRBV7-9
DNA: TGTGCCAGCAGCCCCGGACAGGGGGCTGGCAATCAGCCCCAGCATTTT
CDR3: CASSPGQGAGNQPQHF

D: NA
size: NA
J: TRBJ1-5
V: TRBV30
DNA: TGTGCCTGGAGTTGGGGAGGGGCGAACAATCAGCCCCAGCATTTT
CDR3: CAWSWGGANNQPQHF

D: TRBD2
size: NA
J: TRBJ2-7
V: TRBV10-3
DNA: TGTGCCATCAGTGAGTCGACTAGCGGGGCCCAGTACTTC
CDR3: CAISESTSGAQYF

D: NA
size: NA
J: TRBJ1-5
V: TRBV6-1
DNA: TGTGCCAGCAAGGGCTACAGGGTCGGCAATCAGCCCCAGCATTTT
CDR3: CASKGYRVGNQPQHF

D: NA
size: NA
J: TRBJ1-4
V: TRBV5-1
DNA: TGCGCCAGCAGCTTTACCACTGGACAGAATGAAAAACTGTTTTTT
CDR3: CASSFTTGQNEKLFF

D: TRBD1
size: NA
J: TRBJ2-7
V: TRBV6-6
DNA: TGTGCCAGCAGCTTCGACAGGGACTACGAGCAGTACTTC
CDR3: CASSFDRDYEQYF

D: NA
size: NA
J: TRBJ1-1
V: TRBV5-6
DNA: TGTGCCAGCAGCCTCAACACTGAAGCTTTCTTT
CDR3: CASSLNTEAFF